The 25 T cell receptor beta chains below come from one sample, sequenced in a study of blood T cells in healthy people across ages. Through a sample-barcoded 5' primer and a J-beta primer mix, a second PCR was run for roughly 6 to 11 cycles. TCRdb re-derived calls from the 5' RACE reads in MiXCR, one entry per CDR3 protein. The profile shows approximately 1,100,000 distinct CDR3 sequences, 35% to 55% of them singletons. The sequencing sample was made of blood. The source is an older woman in good health.

V usage is TRBV20-1 and J usage is TRBJ1-5; 8 bases are a match to TRBD1. The CDR3 runs 12 residues. The ends lost 3 bases at V and 8 bases at J; junction bases unmatched: 3. Germline V gene data show CDR1 as DFQATT and CDR2 as SNEGSKA (reference sequence). CDR3 protein: CSASGQGEPQHF. The DNA for the CDR3 is TGCAGTGCTAGCGGACAGGGAGAGCCCCAGCATTTT.

This clonotype was seen repeatedly, ten times or more. The rearrangement joins TRBV6-5 to TRBJ2-5; 7 bases are shared with TRBD2. The ends lost 6 bases at V and 1 base at J; junction bases unmatched: 2. CDR1 and CDR2 from the germline V gene are MNHEY and SVGAGI. The CDR3 extends over 13 amino acids. CDR3 loop: CASRPGGQETQYF. In nucleotides, the CDR3 is TGTGCCAGCAGGCCGGGGGGCCAAGAGACCCAGTACTTC.

There are a few counts of this clonotype. The chain is built from TRBV10-1 and TRBJ2-1; 10 bases map to TRBD2. CDR3 size: 15 residues. Germline V gene sequence: CDR1 WNHNN, CDR2 SYGVQD (reference sequence). V shed 0 bases and J 12 bases; nucleotides not matched to a gene: 8. CDR3 amino acids: CASSESPLAGLLQFF. The CDR3 nucleotides read TGCGCCAGCAGTGAGTCTCCACTAGCGGGGCTACTGCAGTTCTTC.

The V call is TRBV27, the J call TRBJ2-7; D possibly corresponds to TRBD1 (6 bases). V lost 5 bases and J lost 2, with 31 bases in between. Germline CDR1 and CDR2: MNHEY and SMNVEV (reference sequence). This CDR3 region has 20 residues. Here the CDR3 DNA reads TGTGCCAGCAGTCCACATAGGGAACGAATGACAGGTGAAAAGACCTACGAGCAGTACTTC. Its protein product is CASSPHRERMTGEKTYEQYF.

The rearrangement uses TRBV10-3 and TRBJ2-1, with TRBD2 identical over 10 bases. CDR3 length: 16 residues. Germline V gives CDR1 ENHRY, CDR2 SYGVKD. V dropped 3 bases and J dropped 2; count of bases not matched to a gene: 4. The CDR3 loop reads CAISEPAGGTYNEQFF. DNA for the CDR3: TGTGCCATCAGTGAACCAGCGGGGGGGACCTACAATGAGCAGTTCTTC.

The chain combines TRBV29-1 with TRBJ2-1; D unresolved. The closer fit of TRBJ2-7 to the DNA end suggests the J call may be wrong. Germline CDR1 and CDR2: SQVTM and ANQGSEA. The CDR3 runs to 15 residues. The CDR3 sequence: CSVDDEGNSYNEQYF. In nucleotides, the CDR3 is TGCAGCGTTGACGATGAAGGGAACTCCTACAATGAGCAGTACTTC.

This clonotype showed up just a few times. The chain carries TRBV5-1 and TRBJ1-2, with 9 bases lining up with TRBD1. Germline loops: CDR1 SGHRS, CDR2 YFSETQ. The V segment lost 1 base and the J segment 6 bases; nucleotides outside the gene matches: 7. This CDR3 is built from 15 residues. The CDR3 is CASSLTTGGGDGYTF. DNA of the CDR3: TGCGCCAGCAGCTTGACGACAGGGGGAGGAGATGGCTACACCTTC.

On this clonotype: At one boundary the junction diverges from the germline segment, which might be a read error. The chain joins TRBV7-8 to TRBJ2-3, with 8 bases fitting TRBD2. The V gene's germline CDR1 is SGHVS and CDR2 FQNEAQ. The CDR3 length is 17 residues. The CDR3 loop is CASGFDPSGYDTDTQYF. The CDR3 nucleotides are TGTGCCAGCGGCTTTGACCCTAGCGGGTACGACACAGATACGCAGTATTTT.

This clonotype has just a few counts. This rearrangement joins TRBV12-3 or TRBV12-4 to TRBJ2-1; 12 bases align to TRBD2. CDR3 length equals 15 residues. J was trimmed by 8 bases and V by 7 bases; bases with no gene match: 9. CDR3 loop: CASKVTSGSSYEQFF. The CDR3 DNA reads TGTGCCAGCAAAGTGACTAGCGGGAGTTCTTATGAGCAGTTCTTC.

This rearrangement joins TRBV6-5 to TRBJ2-2; 10 bases fit TRBD2. Germline values: CDR1 MNHEY, CDR2 SVGAGI. With 0 bases clipped from V and 5 bases from J, the junction kept 3 bases outside the gene matches. The CDR3 length is 16 residues. The CDR3 is CASSYSSGRETGELFF. CDR3 in DNA: TGTGCCAGCAGTTACTCCAGCGGGAGGGAGACCGGGGAGCTGTTTTTT.

The gene calls are TRBV30 and TRBJ1-1; TRBD1 aligns across 9 bases. CDR1 and CDR2 from the germline V gene are GTSNPN and SVGIG (reference sequence). This CDR3 spans 18 amino acids. The V gene end was trimmed by 0 bases and the J gene end by 10 bases; junction bases not matched to a gene: 21. CDR3 sequence reads: CAWSVIGDRAIRQTPAFF. For the CDR3, the DNA is TGTGCCTGGAGTGTAATAGGGGACAGGGCGATAAGACAGACCCCAGCTTTCTTT.

The gene calls are TRBV29-1 and TRBJ2-3; D remains ambiguous. Germline CDR1 reads SQVTM; CDR2 reads ANQGSEA. The V and J ends lost 1 base and 1 base respectively, with 6 bases between them. The CDR3 covers 13 residues. CDR3 in amino acids: CSVEVSGTDTQYF. The CDR3 nucleotides read TGCAGCGTTGAAGTTTCGGGCACAGATACGCAGTATTTT.

This clonotype has a count of ten or more. This chain uses TRBV7-3 with TRBJ1-6; D perhaps matches TRBD1 (6 bases). Germline lookup yields CDR1 SGHTA and CDR2 FQGTGA. The V gene lost 2 bases and the J gene lost 10 bases, with 9 bases spanning the gap. The CDR3 spans 13 residues. The CDR3 here is CASSLEGGSPLHF. CDR3 DNA sequence: TGTGCCAGCAGCTTAGAGGGGGGCTCACCCCTCCACTTT.

This rearrangement joins TRBV7-9 to TRBJ1-5; D is ambiguous. CDR3 length: 13 amino acids. With 4 bases removed from V and 7 bases from J, the gap between germline ends came to 11 bases. From germline, CDR1 is SEHNR and CDR2 FQNEAQ (reference sequence). CDR3 residues: CASSSDVAQPQHF. DNA for the CDR3: TGTGCCAGCAGCTCGGATGTAGCGCAGCCCCAGCATTTT.

This clonotype turned up a few times. The V and J genes are TRBV10-1 and TRBJ2-5; 8 bases agree with TRBD2. There are 17 residues in the CDR3. The germline V gene encodes CDR1 WNHNN and CDR2 SYGVQD (reference sequence). V lost 0 bases and J lost 3; bases outside the gene matches: 9. In DNA, the CDR3 is TGCGCCAGCAGTGAGTCTCGGAGCAGCGGGAGTAAAGAGACCCAGTACTTC. It codes for CASSESRSSGSKETQYF.

V gene TRBV6-2 or TRBV6-3 combines with J gene TRBJ1-4; D call uncertain. CDR1 MNHEY and CDR2 SVGEGT come from the germline V gene. The CDR3 has 15 residues. The V gene lost 4 bases and the J gene lost 8 bases, with 17 bases spanning the gap. The DNA of the CDR3 is TGTGCCAGCAGTTCATCATGGGGATTGGAAGAAAAACTGTTTTTT. It encodes CASSSSWGLEEKLFF.

With regard to this clonotype: A read error may produce the germline difference seen at one junction end. The chain carries TRBV7-9 and TRBJ2-1; 10 nucleotides align to TRBD1. CDR1 and CDR2 (germline): SEHNR, FQNEAQ (reference sequence). The length of the CDR3 is 15 residues. The CDR3, as DNA: TGTGCCAGCAGCCCCGGGACAGGGGTATACAATGAGCAGTCCTTC. Translated: CASSPGTGVYNEQSF.

This chain links TRBV7-2 with TRBJ2-7; TRBD1 matches 9 bases. The length of the CDR3 is 15 residues. Germline V CDR1 and CDR2: SGHTA, FQGNSA. After removal of 5 bases from V and 3 bases from J, the junction contained 8 bases not matched to a gene. CDR3 region: CASSRQGVVSYEQYF. The CDR3 DNA reads TGTGCCAGCAGCCGACAGGGGGTTGTCAGCTACGAGCAGTACTTC.

This chain links TRBV12-3 or TRBV12-4 with TRBJ1-1; no clear D. Trimming removed 5 bases at V and 0 bases at J, with 7 bases between. The CDR3 extends over 13 amino acids. The CDR3 coding sequence is TGTGCCAGCAGTGTAGGTTTGAACACTGAAGCTTTCTTT. Its translation: CASSVGLNTEAFF.

The sample holds a few counts of this clonotype. This sequence joins TRBV4-2 and TRBJ2-7; TRBD2 matches 12 bases. This CDR3 spans 16 amino acids. CDR1 is LGHNA and CDR2 is YNFKEQ in the germline V gene. With 4 bases clipped from V and 5 bases from J, the junction kept 9 bases outside the gene matches. The DNA of the CDR3 is TGTGCCAGCAGCCCACCCGGACTAGCGGGATCCCACGAGCAGTACTTC. Its translation is CASSPPGLAGSHEQYF.

The chain uses TRBV18 and TRBJ2-7; D is unclear. Trimming left V 2 bases short and J 5 bases short, with 4 bases between. The CDR3 totals 11 residues. Germline lookup yields CDR1 KGHSH and CDR2 LQKENI. The CDR3: CASSPLHEQYF. The CDR3 coding sequence is TGTGCCAGCTCACCATTGCACGAGCAGTACTTC.

The chain is built from TRBV28 and TRBJ1-4; D possibly corresponds to TRBD1 (6 bases). The CDR3 has 14 amino acids. CDR1 is MDHEN and CDR2 is SYDVKM in the germline V gene. The ends were cut back, 4 bases at V and 8 bases at J, with 14 bases in the middle. The CDR3 region is CASSSPGALEKLFF. The CDR3 DNA follows: TGTGCCAGCAGTTCACCGGGGGCTCTAGAAAAACTGTTTTTT.

This clonotype was detected only a few times. The chain uses TRBV18 and TRBJ2-3; D is ambiguous. Germline V gene lookup returns CDR1 KGHSH and CDR2 LQKENI. The ends were cut back, 5 bases at V and 6 bases at J, with 9 bases in the middle. The CDR3 has 12 amino acids. This CDR3 reads CASSAPPDTQYF. CDR3 bases: TGTGCCAGCTCAGCCCCCCCCGATACGCAGTATTTT.

This rearrangement joins TRBV29-1 to TRBJ2-3, with 9 bases matching TRBD2. The V and J ends lost 8 bases and 4 bases, in that order; junction bases with no gene match: 13. Germline values: CDR1 SQVTM, CDR2 ANQGSEA. The length of the CDR3 is 15 residues. CDR3 sequence: CSHGTSFWGADTQYF. The CDR3 coding sequence is TGCAGCCATGGGACTAGCTTTTGGGGCGCAGATACGCAGTATTTT.

The genes are TRBV27 and TRBJ2-7, with 10 bases fitting TRBD1. CDR1 is MNHEY and CDR2 is SMNVEV in the germline V gene (reference sequence). This CDR3 is 15 amino acids long. With V trimmed by 7 bases and J by 5 bases, 11 bases remained unmatched. CDR3 DNA: TGTGCCAGCACCCCAAGGACAGGGGGTTTCGACGAGCAGTACTTC. It codes for CASTPRTGGFDEQYF.